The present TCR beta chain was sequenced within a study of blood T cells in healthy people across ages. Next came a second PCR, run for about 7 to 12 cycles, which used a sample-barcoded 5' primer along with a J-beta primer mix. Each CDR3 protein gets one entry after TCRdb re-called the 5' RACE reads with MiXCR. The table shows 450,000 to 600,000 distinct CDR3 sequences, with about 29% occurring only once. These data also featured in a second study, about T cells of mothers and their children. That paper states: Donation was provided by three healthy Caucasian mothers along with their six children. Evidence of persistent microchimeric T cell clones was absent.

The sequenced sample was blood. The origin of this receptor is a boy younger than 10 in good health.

In DNA form, the CDR3 reads TGTGCCAGCAGTCTGGGGGACTTTAACTACGAGCAGTACTTC. It codes for CASSLGDFNYEQYF. The V call is TRBV7-2, the J call TRBJ2-5; tentatively, D is TRBD2 (6 bases). The end of the DNA is better explained by TRBJ2-7, so the J call may be wrong. This CDR3 is built from 14 residues. Germline assignment: CDR1 SGHTA and CDR2 FQGNSA.